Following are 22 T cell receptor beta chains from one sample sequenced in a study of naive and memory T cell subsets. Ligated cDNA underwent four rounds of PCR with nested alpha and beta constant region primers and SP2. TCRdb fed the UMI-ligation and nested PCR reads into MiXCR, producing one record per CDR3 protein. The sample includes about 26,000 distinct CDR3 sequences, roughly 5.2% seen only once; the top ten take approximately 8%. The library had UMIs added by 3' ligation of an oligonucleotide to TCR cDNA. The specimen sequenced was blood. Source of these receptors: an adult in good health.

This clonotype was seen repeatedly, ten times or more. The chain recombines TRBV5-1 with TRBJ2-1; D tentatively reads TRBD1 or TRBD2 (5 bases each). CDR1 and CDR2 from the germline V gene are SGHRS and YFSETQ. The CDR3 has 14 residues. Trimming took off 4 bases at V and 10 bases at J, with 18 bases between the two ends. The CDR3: CASSRGGYNMEQFF. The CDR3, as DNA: TGCGCCAGCAGCCGTGGGGGATATAATATGGAGCAGTTCTTC.

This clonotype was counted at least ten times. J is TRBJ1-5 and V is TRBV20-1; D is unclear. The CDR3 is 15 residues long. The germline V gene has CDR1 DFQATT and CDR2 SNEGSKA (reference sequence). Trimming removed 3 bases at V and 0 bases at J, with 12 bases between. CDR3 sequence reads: CSASKAIVSNQPQHF. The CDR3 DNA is TGCAGTGCTAGTAAAGCCATAGTTAGCAATCAGCCCCAGCATTTT.

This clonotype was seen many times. The CDR3 is CASSPVASQWGYNEQFF. CDR3 bases: TGTGCCAGCTCACCTGTGGCGTCCCAGTGGGGCTACAATGAGCAGTTCTTC. The chain joins TRBV18 to TRBJ2-1; D unclear. This CDR3 spans 17 amino acids. Trimming stripped 3 bases from V and 3 bases from J, with 18 bases between. The germline V gene has CDR1 KGHSH and CDR2 LQKENI.

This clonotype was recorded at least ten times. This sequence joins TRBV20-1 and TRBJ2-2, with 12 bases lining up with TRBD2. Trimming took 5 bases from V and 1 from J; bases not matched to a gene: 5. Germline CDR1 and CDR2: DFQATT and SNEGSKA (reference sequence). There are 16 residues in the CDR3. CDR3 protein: CSAATSGRLNTGELFF. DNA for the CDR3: TGCAGTGCTGCTACTAGCGGGAGGCTGAACACCGGGGAGCTGTTTTTT.

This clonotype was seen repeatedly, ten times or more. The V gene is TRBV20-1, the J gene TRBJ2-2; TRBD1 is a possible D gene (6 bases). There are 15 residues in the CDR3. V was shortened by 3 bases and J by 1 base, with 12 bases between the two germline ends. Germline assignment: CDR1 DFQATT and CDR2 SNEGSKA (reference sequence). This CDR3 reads CSASSGTKNTGELFF. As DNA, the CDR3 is TGCAGTGCTAGTTCCGGGACAAAGAACACCGGGGAGCTGTTTTTT.

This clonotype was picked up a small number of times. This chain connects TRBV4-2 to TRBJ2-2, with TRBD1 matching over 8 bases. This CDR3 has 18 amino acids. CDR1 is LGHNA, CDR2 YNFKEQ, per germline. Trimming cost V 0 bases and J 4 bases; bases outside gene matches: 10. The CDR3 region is CASSQDQQGAVGTGELFF. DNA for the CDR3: TGTGCCAGCAGCCAAGATCAGCAGGGGGCTGTGGGCACCGGGGAGCTGTTTTTT.

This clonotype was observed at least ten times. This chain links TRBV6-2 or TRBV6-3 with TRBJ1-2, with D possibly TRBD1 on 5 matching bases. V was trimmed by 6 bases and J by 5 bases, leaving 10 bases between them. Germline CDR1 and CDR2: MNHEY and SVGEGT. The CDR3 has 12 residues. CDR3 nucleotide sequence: TGTGCCAGCAGCCTGACAGTTTATGGCTACACCTTC. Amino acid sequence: CASSLTVYGYTF.

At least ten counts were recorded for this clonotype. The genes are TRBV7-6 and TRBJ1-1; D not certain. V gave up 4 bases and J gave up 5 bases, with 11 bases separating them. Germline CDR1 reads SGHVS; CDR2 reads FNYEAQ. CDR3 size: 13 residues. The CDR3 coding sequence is TGTGCCAGCAGCTCACAAGTTGGGACTGAAGCTTTCTTT. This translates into CASSSQVGTEAFF.

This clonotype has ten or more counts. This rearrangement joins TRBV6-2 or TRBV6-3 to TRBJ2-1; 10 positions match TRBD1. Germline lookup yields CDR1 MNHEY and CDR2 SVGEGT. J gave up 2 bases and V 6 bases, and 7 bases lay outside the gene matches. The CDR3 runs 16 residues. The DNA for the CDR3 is TGTGCCAGCAGAACCCGGGGGACAGGGGCCTACAATGAGCAGTTCTTC. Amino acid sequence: CASRTRGTGAYNEQFF.

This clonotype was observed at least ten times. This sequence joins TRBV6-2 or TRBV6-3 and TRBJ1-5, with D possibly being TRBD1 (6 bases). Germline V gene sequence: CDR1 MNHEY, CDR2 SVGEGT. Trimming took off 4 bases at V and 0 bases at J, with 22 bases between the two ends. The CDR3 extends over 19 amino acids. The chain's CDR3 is CASSSRDTVELYSNQPQHF. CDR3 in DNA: TGTGCCAGCAGTTCAAGGGACACTGTCGAACTTTATAGCAATCAGCCCCAGCATTTT.

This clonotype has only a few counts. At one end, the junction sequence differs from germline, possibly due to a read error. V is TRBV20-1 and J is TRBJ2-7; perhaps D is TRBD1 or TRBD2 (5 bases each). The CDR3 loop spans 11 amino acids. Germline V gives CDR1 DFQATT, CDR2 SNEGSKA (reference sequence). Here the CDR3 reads CSASTRDEQHF. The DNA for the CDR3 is TGCAGTGCTAGTACAAGGGACGAGCAGCACTTC.

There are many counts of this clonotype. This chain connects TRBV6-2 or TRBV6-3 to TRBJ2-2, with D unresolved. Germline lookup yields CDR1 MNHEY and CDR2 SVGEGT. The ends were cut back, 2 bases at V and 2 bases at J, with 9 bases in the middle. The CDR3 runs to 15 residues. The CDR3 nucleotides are TGTGCCAGCAGTTACGAATACCTTAACACCGGGGAGCTGTTTTTT. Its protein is CASSYEYLNTGELFF.

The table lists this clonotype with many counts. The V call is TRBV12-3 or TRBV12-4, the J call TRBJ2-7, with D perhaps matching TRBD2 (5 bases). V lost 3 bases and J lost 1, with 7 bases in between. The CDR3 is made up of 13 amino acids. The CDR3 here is CASSFTGSYEQYF. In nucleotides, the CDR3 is TGTGCCAGCAGTTTCACGGGGTCCTACGAGCAGTACTTC.

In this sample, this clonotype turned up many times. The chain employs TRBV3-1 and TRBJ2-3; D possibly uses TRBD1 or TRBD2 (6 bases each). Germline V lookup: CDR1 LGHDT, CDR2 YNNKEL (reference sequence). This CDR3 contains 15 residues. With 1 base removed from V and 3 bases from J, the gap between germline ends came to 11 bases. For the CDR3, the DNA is TGTGCCAGCAGCCAAGGGGGGGCGGCGACAGATACGCAGTATTTT. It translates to CASSQGGAATDTQYF.

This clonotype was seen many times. CDR3 in amino acids: CASSKERRARSHSGNTIYF. The CDR3 DNA reads TGTGCCAGCAGCAAAGAAAGGAGGGCCCGATCCCACTCTGGAAACACCATATATTTT. The chain is built from TRBV21-1 and TRBJ1-3. TRBV21-1 is annotated as a pseudogene. The CDR3 spans 19 residues.

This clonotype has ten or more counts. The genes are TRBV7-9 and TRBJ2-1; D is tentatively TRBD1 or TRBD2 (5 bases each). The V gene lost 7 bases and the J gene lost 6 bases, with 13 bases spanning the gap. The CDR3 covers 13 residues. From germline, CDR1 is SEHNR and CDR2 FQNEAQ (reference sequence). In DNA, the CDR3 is TGTGCCAGCACCCGCCCGGGGCGCAATGAGCAGTTCTTC. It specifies CASTRPGRNEQFF. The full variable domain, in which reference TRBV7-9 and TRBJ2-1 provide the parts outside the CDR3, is DTGVSQNPRHKITKRGQNVTFRCDPISEHNRLYWYRQTLGQGPEFLTYFQNEAQLEKSRLLSDRFSAERPKGSFSTLEIQRTEQGDSAMYLCASTRPGRNEQFFGPGTRLTVL.

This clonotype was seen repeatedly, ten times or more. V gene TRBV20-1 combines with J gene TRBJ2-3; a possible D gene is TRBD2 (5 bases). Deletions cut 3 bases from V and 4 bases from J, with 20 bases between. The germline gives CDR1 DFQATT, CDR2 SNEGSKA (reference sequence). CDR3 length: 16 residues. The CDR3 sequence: CSARFGGQYTADTQYF. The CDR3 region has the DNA TGCAGTGCTAGGTTCGGAGGCCAATACACCGCAGATACGCAGTATTTT.

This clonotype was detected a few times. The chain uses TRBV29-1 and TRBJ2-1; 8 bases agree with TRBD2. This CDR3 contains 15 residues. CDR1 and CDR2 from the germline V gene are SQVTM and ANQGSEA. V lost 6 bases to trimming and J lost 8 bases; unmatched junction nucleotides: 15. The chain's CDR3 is CSVSIGSGRSDEQFF. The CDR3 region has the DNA TGCAGCGTCTCAATTGGGAGCGGGAGAAGCGATGAGCAGTTCTTC.

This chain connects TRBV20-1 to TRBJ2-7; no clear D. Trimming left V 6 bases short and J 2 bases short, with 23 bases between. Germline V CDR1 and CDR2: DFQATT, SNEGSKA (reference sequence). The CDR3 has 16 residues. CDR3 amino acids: CSAPPFEFLGPYEQYF. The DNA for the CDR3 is TGCAGTGCGCCCCCATTTGAGTTTTTAGGACCCTACGAGCAGTACTTC.

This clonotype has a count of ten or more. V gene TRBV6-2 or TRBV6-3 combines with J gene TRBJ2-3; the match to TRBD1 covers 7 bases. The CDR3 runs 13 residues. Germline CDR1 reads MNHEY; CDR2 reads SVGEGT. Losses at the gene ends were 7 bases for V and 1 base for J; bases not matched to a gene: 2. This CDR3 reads CASTTGRTDTQYF. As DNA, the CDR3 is TGTGCCAGCACGACAGGGCGCACAGATACGCAGTATTTT.

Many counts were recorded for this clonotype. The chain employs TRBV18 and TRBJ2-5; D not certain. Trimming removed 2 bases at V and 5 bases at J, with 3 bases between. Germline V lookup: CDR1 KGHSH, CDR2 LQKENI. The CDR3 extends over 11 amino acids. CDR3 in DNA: TGTGCCAGCTCACCAAATGAGACCCAGTACTTC. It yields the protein CASSPNETQYF.

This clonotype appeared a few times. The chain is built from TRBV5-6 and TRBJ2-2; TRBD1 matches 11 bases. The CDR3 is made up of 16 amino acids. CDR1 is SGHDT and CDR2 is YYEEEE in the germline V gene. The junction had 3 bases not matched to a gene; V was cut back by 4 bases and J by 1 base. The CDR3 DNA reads TGTGCCAGCAGCCTGGGACAGGGGGTGAACACCGGGGAGCTGTTTTTT. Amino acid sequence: CASSLGQGVNTGELFF.